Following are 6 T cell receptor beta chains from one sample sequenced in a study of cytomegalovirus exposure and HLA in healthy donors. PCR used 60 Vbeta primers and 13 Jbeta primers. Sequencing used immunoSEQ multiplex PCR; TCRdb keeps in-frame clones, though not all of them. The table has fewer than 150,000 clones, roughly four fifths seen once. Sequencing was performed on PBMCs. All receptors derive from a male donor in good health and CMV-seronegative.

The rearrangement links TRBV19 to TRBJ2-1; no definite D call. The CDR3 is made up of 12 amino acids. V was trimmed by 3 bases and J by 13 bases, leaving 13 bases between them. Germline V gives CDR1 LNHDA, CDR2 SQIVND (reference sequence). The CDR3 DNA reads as TGTGCCAGTAGTATTGAGGTCAGTTCCCAGTTCTTC. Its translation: CASSIEVSSQFF.

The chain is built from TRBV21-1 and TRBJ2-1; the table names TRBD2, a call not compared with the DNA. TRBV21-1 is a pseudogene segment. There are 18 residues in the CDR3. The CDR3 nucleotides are TGTGCCAGCAGCAAAACGGCGGGGCTCCTAATCTCCTACAATGAGCAGTTCTTC. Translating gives CASSKTAGLLISYNEQFF.

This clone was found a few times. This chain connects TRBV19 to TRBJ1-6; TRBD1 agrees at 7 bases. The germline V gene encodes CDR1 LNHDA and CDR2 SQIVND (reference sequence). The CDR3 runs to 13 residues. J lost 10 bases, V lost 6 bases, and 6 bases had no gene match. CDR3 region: CASRGRGDSPLHF. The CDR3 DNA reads TGTGCCAGTAGGGGCAGGGGGGACTCACCCCTCCACTTT. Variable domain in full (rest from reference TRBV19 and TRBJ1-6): DGGITQSPKYLFRKEGQNVTLSCEQNLNHDAMYWYRQDPGQGLRLIYYSQIVNDFQKGDIAEGYSVSREKKESFPLTVTSAQKNPTAFYLCASRGRGDSPLHFGNGTRLTVT.

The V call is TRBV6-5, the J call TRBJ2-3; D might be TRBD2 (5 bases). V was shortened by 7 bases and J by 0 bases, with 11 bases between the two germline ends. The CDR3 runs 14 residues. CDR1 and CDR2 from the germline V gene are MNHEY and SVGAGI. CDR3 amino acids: CASTLARSTDTQYF. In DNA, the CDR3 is TGTGCCAGCACCCTAGCAAGGAGCACAGATACGCAGTATTTT.

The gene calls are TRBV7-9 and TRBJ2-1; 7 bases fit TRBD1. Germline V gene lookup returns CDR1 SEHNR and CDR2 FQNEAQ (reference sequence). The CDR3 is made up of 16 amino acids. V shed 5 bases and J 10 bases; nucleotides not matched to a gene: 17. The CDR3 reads CASSTISRAEGGEQFF. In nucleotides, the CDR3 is TGTGCCAGCAGCACAATATCCCGGGCCGAAGGGGGCGAGCAGTTCTTC.

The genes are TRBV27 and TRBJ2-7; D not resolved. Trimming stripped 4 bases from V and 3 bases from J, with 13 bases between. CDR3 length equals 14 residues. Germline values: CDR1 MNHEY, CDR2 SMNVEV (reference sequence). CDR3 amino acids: CASSSLGSLYEQYF. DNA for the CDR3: TGTGCCAGCAGTTCCCTTGGCTCTCTCTACGAGCAGTACTTC.